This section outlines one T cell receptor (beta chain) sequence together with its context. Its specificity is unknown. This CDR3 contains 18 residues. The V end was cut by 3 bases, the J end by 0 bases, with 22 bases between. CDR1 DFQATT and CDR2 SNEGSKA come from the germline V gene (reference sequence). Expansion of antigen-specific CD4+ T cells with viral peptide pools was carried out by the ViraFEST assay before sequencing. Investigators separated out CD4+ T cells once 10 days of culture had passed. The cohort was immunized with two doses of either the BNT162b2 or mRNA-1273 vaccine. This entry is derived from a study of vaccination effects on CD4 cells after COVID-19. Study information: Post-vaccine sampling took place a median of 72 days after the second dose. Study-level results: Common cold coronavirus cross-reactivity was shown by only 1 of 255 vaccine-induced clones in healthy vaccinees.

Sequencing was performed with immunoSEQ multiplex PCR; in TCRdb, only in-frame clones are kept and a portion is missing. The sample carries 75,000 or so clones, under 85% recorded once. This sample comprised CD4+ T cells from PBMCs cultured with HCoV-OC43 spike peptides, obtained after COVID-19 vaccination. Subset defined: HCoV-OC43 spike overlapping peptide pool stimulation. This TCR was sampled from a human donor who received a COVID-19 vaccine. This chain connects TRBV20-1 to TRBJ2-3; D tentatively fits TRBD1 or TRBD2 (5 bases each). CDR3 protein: CSASNPGSGITSTDTQYF. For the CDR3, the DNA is TGCAGTGCTAGTAACCCAGGGTCGGGGATAACTAGCACAGATACGCAGTATTTT.